This T cell receptor (beta chain) was sequenced during a study of blood T cell repertoires in COVID-19. Whole-study context: Samples representing acute and convalescent COVID-19 were sourced from the United States, Italy and Spain. Nucleic acid was either cDNA or gDNA, and it came from T cells, B-cell-depleted T cells, or PBMCs.

Source study methods: Amplifying reference gene primers gave estimates of nucleated cell counts. The data were produced by immunoSEQ multiplex PCR, yet TCRdb's version contains in-frame clones alone and is incomplete. D and trimming come from the DNA, and the V and J calls and clone size come from that table. The sample lists under 85,000 clones; about nine tenths were seen once. V was pared by 5 bases and J by 0 bases, with 5 bases of the junction left unmatched. Germline CDR1 and CDR2: MDHEN and SYDVKM. The CDR3 extends over 16 amino acids. The gene calls are TRBV28 and TRBJ2-2, with TRBD1 matching 8 bases. The specimen sequenced was peripheral blood. This clonotype originated in a man between 70 and 80 years old with active or convalescent COVID-19. The CDR3 loop is CASSNSGGANTGELFF. In nucleotides, the CDR3 is TGTGCCAGCAGTAACTCAGGGGGCGCGAACACCGGGGAGCTGTTTTTT.